This TCR beta chain was captured in a study of CD8 T cells in Susac syndrome (dated by TCRdb to between 2018 and 2021). About the study as a whole: Among the Susac syndrome patients who were sequenced, clinically active disease was present in six and clinical remission was observed in under ten. Susac syndrome patients were therapy-naive, on corticosteroids (some also receiving IVIg), or on IVIg alone at blood withdrawal. The study used repertoire sequencing to test whether antigen drove CD8+ T cell activation and differentiation in Susac syndrome. Clonality of the CD8+ T cell repertoire was compared between roughly twelve healthy donors, approximately 14 Susac syndrome patients and fewer than 16 multiple sclerosis patients. Here is what the overall study found, with its caveats: The number of individuals in the TCR sequencing and HLA analysis was acknowledged as relatively small. Clonal expansion was observed in Susac syndrome CD8+ repertoires, with the highest expansion in CD8+ TEMRA cells and greater expansion in clinically active than in remitting patients. Roughly 17 and five Susac-specific public clones were found in the total CD8+ and CD8+ TEMRA repertoires, respectively.

CDR1 and CDR2, looked up from the germline V gene, are MGHRA and YSYEKL. The cysteine opens and the phenylalanine closes a CDR3 of 13 amino acids. The sequence is cut down to CDR3 DNA, 39 bases in frame from base 1. V is pared back by 3 bases and J by 9 bases, with 12 bases lying between the germline termini. RNA was extracted using the RNeasy kit, and about 0.45 to 1 ug of the RNA was reverse transcribed with random hexamers. TCR beta CDR3 regions were amplified with the immunoSEQ multiplex PCR assay covering 54 Vbeta and 13 Jbeta segments. PCR amplification bias was corrected by using a synthetic template baseline for primer optimization and computational correction. Per the authors' processing: Reads were annotated to V, D and J genes according to IMGT and were analyzed with immunoSEQ Analyzer, with only productive sequences retained. To calculate clonality, Shannon entropy was normalized by log2 of the number of productive unique sequences and then subtracted from one. Public and private clones were assessed among the 100 most prevalent clones of each patient and control. A clone was defined as Susac-specific if it was absent from the healthy and MS cohorts, from roughly 990 published viral clones and from other ImmuneACCESS disease sequences. TCRdb trimmed the raw reads at Q25, called clones with MiXCR and kept productive beta chains. All rows with the same CDR3 protein become a single entry with the most common DNA and genes. The V and J calls follow TCRdb's processing rather than the paper's. Across this sample there are approximately 190,000 distinct CDR3 sequences, with 85% to 95% seen only once. The ten biggest clones cover approximately 0.16% of the sample.

Concerning this clonotype: Its antigen remains undetermined. The record has no base qualities; no much larger clone is one base away.

Peripheral blood CD8+ and CD4+ T cells from healthy donors, Susac syndrome patients and multiple sclerosis patients were profiled using high-throughput TCR beta sequencing. Susac syndrome patients met recently defined diagnostic criteria for definite or probable disease. CD8+ TEMRA cells were enriched by FACS, while bulk CD8+ and CD4+ T cells were purified by magnetic negative isolation. Blood was drawn into EDTA tubes, processed within 24 hours, and PBMCs were isolated by density gradient centrifugation. PBMCs destined for TCR sequencing were cryopreserved in liquid nitrogen and later thawed in a 37 °C water bath. The sorted or isolated CD4+, CD8+ and CD8+ TEMRA cells had a purity of 90% or higher.

The sequence joins TRBV4-1 to TRBJ1-3; the D segment cannot be called with confidence. The specimen was CD8+ T cells from PBMCs. The sequence was obtained from a human donor with Susac syndrome. This receptor carries the CDR3 CASSQSILGTIYF. The sequenced DNA: TGCGCCAGCAGCCAGTCTATCCTTGGCACCATATATTTT.